A selection of T cell receptor beta chains follows, all from one sample in a study of identifying expanded T cells in peripheral blood. TCRdb's table, derived via immunoSEQ multiplex PCR, lists solely in-frame clones and lacks some. The data hold under 85,000 clones, with 84% observed a single time. The sequenced sample consisted of blood. Receptors were obtained from a person aged 18-70 years in good health. Both conserved end residues are part of each CDR3. The order of the fields is V gene, clone size, J gene, D gene, CDR3 DNA, CDR3 protein. D genes are given only for firm matches. Where a row states a size, it is once, few, many or the class of an expanded clone; other rows omit it.

TRBV28	once	TRBJ2-3	-	TGTGCCAGCAGTTTTGGAGGGGGCGTGGGCACAGATACGCAGTATTTT	CASSFGGGVGTDTQYF
TRBV28	-	TRBJ1-3	-	TGTGCCAGCAAGGCTGCAGGGATCGTAGACTCTGGAAACACCATATATTTT	CASKAAGIVDSGNTIYF
TRBV5-4	-	TRBJ2-7	-	TGTGCCAGCAGCTGGCCTGACGGGTACGAGCAGTACTTC	CASSWPDGYEQYF
TRBV11-3	-	TRBJ2-3	-	TGTGCCAGCAGCTTAGATGGAGCAGATACGCAGTATTTT	CASSLDGADTQYF
TRBV5-1	-	TRBJ2-3	-	TGCGCCAGCAGCTTGTCCACAGACACAGATACGCAGTATTTT	CASSLSTDTDTQYF
TRBV5-6	-	TRBJ2-3	-	TGTGCCAGCAGCTTGGCGGGTTTGACAGATACGCAGTATTTT	CASSLAGLTDTQYF
TRBV25-1	-	TRBJ2-1	TRBD2	TGTGCCAGCAGTGTGCGACTAGCGGGAGGTAGTTTCAATGAGCAGTTCTTC	CASSVRLAGGSFNEQFF
TRBV7-2	-	TRBJ2-1	TRBD1	TGTGCCAGCAGCGAATCAGGGGGCTACAATGAGCAGTTCTTC	CASSESGGYNEQFF
TRBV9	-	TRBJ1-4	-	TGTGCCAGCAGCGTAGGAGGGGACCCCATAATCGGCGAAAAACTGTTTTTT	CASSVGGDPIIGEKLFF
TRBV5-1	-	TRBJ1-3	-	TGCGCCAGCAGCTTGGCCGGGGGTCACTCTGGAAACACCATATATTTT	CASSLAGGHSGNTIYF
TRBV19	few	TRBJ1-5	TRBD1	TGTGCCAGTACCTTCCAGGGGGGAAGCAATCAGCCCCAGCATTTT	CASTFQGGSNQPQHF
TRBV5-8	-	TRBJ1-1	-	TGTGCCAGCAGCATGGGACCCATCCGCAACACTGAAGCTTTCTTT	CASSMGPIRNTEAFF
TRBV4-3	-	TRBJ2-2	TRBD2	TGCGCCAGCAGCCAAGATCTATCGGGGGGTTCCGGGGAGCTGTTTTTT	CASSQDLSGGSGELFF
TRBV7-2	-	TRBJ2-1	TRBD2	TGTGCCAGCAGCTTTTCCGGGACTAGCGGCAATGAGCAGTTCTTC	CASSFSGTSGNEQFF
TRBV2	-	TRBJ2-3	TRBD2	TGTGCCAGCGGAGAGACTAGCGATTCAGATACGCAGTATTTT	CASGETSDSDTQYF
TRBV27	-	TRBJ1-1	-	TGTGCCAGCTCGGACAGTTCTATGAACACTGAAGCTTTCTTT	CASSDSSMNTEAFF
TRBV4-3	few	TRBJ2-3	-	TGCGCCAGCAGCCAAGATCTCCAGGGAGTTTATGCGCAGTATTTT	CASSQDLQGVYAQYF
TRBV28	-	TRBJ2-1	-	TGTGCCAGCAGTTTGTTGACTAGCTCCTACAATGAGCAGTTCTTC	CASSLLTSSYNEQFF
TRBV6-5	-	TRBJ2-7	TRBD2	TGTGCCAGCAGTTACGGTGCGGGAGGTCACTACGAGCAGTACTTC	CASSYGAGGHYEQYF
TRBV29-1	-	TRBJ2-2	TRBD2	TGCAGCGCTCCGGGACTAGCGGAAGGGGAGCTGTTTTTT	CSAPGLAEGELFF
TRBV15	-	TRBJ1-2	-	TGTGCCACCAGCAGAGATGAGGGAGGGGATGGCTACACCTTC	CATSRDEGGDGYTF
TRBV7-9	-	TRBJ2-7	-	TGTGCCAGCAGCACTGATTACGAGCAGTACTTC	CASSTDYEQYF
TRBV11-2	-	TRBJ2-7	TRBD2	TGTGCCAGCAGCTTAGATCTGGCTAGCGGGGGATACGAGCAGTACTTC	CASSLDLASGGYEQYF
TRBV7-9	-	TRBJ2-7	-	TGTGCCAGCAGCTTAGCGTCCCAGACAGATAATTACGAGCAGTACTTC	CASSLASQTDNYEQYF
TRBV7-9	few	TRBJ2-4	TRBD1	TGTGCCAGCAGCTTAGGGACAGGGGGGATCAAAAACATTCAGTACTTC	CASSLGTGGIKNIQYF
TRBV19	-	TRBJ2-2	-	TGTGCCATCGCCGCCAAGTCTAACACCGGGGAGCTGTTTTTT	CAIAAKSNTGELFF
TRBV5-1	-	TRBJ2-1	TRBD2	TGCGCCAGCAGCGCGGGACTAGCGGGAGGGGGTGATGAGCAGTTCTTC	CASSAGLAGGGDEQFF
TRBV6-1	-	TRBJ1-3	-	TGTGCCAGCACGCCGGGGGGAAACACCATATATTTT	CASTPGGNTIYF
TRBV4-3	-	TRBJ2-4	TRBD2	TGCGCCAGCAGCCAATGGAGGACTAGCAGCAACAACATTCAGTACTTC	CASSQWRTSSNNIQYF
TRBV4-1	-	TRBJ1-1	-	TGCGCCAGCAGCCAATTTAGTCGAAAAGAACTTGAAGCTTTCTTT	CASSQFSRKELEAFF
TRBV18	-	TRBJ1-2	TRBD1	TGTGCCAGCTCTCCCGGACAGGGGAACTATGGCTACACCTTC	CASSPGQGNYGYTF
TRBV28	-	TRBJ2-7	-	TGTGCCAGCAGTGACCCCGACAGAACCTACGAGCAGTACTTC	CASSDPDRTYEQYF
TRBV7-2	-	TRBJ2-2	-	TGTGCCAGCAGCTTAGGTGGCTTGAGGGACACCGGGGAGCTGTTTTTT	CASSLGGLRDTGELFF
TRBV4-2	-	TRBJ2-5	TRBD2	TGTGCCAGCAGCCAAGGGCGGGAGGGCCTGGGGACCCAGTACTTC	CASSQGREGLGTQYF
TRBV5-1	-	TRBJ2-5	-	TGCGCCAGCAGCTTCCAAGAGACCCAGTACTTC	CASSFQETQYF
TRBV28	-	TRBJ1-1	TRBD1	TGTGCCAGCAGGAGCTCAGGGGGTGCTGAAGCTTTCTTT	CASRSSGGAEAFF
TRBV7-9	-	TRBJ1-5	-	TGTGCCAGCAGCTTAGACACATCCAATCAGCCCCAGCATTTT	CASSLDTSNQPQHF
TRBV5-4	-	TRBJ1-4	-	TGTGCCAGCAGCTTACGGGGGTCCTCAACTAATGAAAAACTGTTTTTT	CASSLRGSSTNEKLFF
TRBV19	-	TRBJ1-2	-	TGTGCCAGTAGTATAATGGGATCCTATGGCTACACCTTC	CASSIMGSYGYTF
TRBV28	-	TRBJ2-5	TRBD1	TGTGCCAGCAGTTTCGGACAGGGGGCTGAAGAGACCCAGTACTTC	CASSFGQGAEETQYF
TRBV7-2	-	TRBJ1-5	TRBD1	TGTGCCAGCAGCTCATACGGGACAGGGGGCAATCAGCCCCAGCATTTT	CASSSYGTGGNQPQHF
TRBV9	-	TRBJ1-4	TRBD1	TGTGCCAGCAGCGTAGATGGGACAGGGAAGGAAAAACTGTTTTTT	CASSVDGTGKEKLFF
TRBV30	few	TRBJ2-2	-	TGTGCCTGGAGTCGACTAGCCGGGGAGCTGTTTTTT	CAWSRLAGELFF
TRBV28	few	TRBJ1-4	TRBD1	TGTGCCAGCAGGCCTGGACAGGGGGGCCATGAAAAACTGTTTTTT	CASRPGQGGHEKLFF
TRBV30	-	TRBJ2-1	-	TGTGCCTGGTCGAGCAGCTACAATGAGCAGTTCTTC	CAWSSSYNEQFF
TRBV10-3	-	TRBJ2-1	TRBD2	TGTGCCATCAGTGAAAGTAGCGGGATGGGCAATGAGCAGTTCTTC	CAISESSGMGNEQFF
TRBV4-3	-	TRBJ1-1	-	TGCGCCAGCAGCCAAATTGATAGGGTGAACACTGAAGCTTTCTTT	CASSQIDRVNTEAFF
TRBV28	-	TRBJ2-7	TRBD2	TGTGCCAGCAGTAGCCGGACTAGCGGGTCCTACGAGCAGTACTTC	CASSSRTSGSYEQYF